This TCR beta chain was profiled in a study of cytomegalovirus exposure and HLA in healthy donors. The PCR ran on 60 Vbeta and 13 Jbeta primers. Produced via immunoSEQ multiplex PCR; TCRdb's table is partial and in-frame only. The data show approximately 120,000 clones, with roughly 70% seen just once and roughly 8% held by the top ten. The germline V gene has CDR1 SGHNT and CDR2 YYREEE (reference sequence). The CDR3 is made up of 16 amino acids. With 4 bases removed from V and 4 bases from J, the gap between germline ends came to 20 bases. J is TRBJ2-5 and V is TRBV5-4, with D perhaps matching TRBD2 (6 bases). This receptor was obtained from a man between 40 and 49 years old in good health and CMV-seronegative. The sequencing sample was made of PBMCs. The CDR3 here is CASSGRGRTTAETQYF. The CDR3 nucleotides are TGTGCCAGCAGCGGGCGGGGACGCACGACCGCAGAGACCCAGTACTTC. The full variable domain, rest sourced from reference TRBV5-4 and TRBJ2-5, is ETGVTQSPTHLIKTRGQQVTLRCSSQSGHNTVSWYQQALGQGPQFIFQYYREEENGRGNFPPRFSGLQFPNYSSELNVNALELDDSALYLCASSGRGRTTAETQYFGPGTRLLVL.